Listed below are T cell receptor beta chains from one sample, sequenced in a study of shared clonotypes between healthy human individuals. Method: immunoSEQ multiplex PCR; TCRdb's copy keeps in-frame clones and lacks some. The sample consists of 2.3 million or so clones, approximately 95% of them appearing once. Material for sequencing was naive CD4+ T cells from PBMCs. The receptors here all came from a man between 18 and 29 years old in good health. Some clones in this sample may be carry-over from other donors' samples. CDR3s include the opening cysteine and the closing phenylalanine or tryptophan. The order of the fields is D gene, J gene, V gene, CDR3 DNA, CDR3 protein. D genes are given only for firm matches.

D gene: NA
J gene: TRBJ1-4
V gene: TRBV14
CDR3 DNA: TGTGCCAGCAGCTCATCACTTCAGGATGAAAAACTGTTTTTT
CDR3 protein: CASSSSLQDEKLFF

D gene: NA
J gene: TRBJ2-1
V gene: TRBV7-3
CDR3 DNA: TGTGCCAGCAGCTTATTTGGCTCCCCCTCCTACAATGAGCAGTTCTTC
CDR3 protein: CASSLFGSPSYNEQFF

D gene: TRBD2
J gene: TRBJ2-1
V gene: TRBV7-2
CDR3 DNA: TGTGCCAGCAGCTTAGTAACTAGCGGGACCTACAATGAGCAGTTCTTC
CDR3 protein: CASSLVTSGTYNEQFF

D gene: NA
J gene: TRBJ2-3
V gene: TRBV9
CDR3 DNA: TGTGCCAGCAGCGTAGTCGGAGGCGGGGATACGCAGTATTTT
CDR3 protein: CASSVVGGGDTQYF

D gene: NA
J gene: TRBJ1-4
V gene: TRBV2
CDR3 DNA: TGTGCCAGCAGTGAAGCGCTAGCACAGATCAATGAAAAACTGTTTTTT
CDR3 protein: CASSEALAQINEKLFF

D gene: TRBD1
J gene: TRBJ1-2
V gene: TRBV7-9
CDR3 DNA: TGTGCCAGCAGCTTAGTAGACAGGGACGGCTACACCTTC
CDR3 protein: CASSLVDRDGYTF

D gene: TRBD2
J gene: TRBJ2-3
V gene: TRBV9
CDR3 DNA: TGTGCCAGCAGCGAAAGCGGGACTCACACAGATACGCAGTATTTT
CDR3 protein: CASSESGTHTDTQYF

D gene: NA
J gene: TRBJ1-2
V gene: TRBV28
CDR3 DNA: TGTGCCAGCAGTTTATGGGCCACCTATGGCTACACCTTC
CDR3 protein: CASSLWATYGYTF

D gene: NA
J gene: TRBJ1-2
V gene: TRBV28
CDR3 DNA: TGTGCCAGCAGTTTACGGGCCGGGGGGGCCCGTAACTATGGCTACACCTTC
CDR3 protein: CASSLRAGGARNYGYTF

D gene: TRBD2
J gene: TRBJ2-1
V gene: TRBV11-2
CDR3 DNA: TGTGCCAGCAGCTTAAGTCTAGCGGGAGGGCAAGGCGATGAGCAGTTCTTC
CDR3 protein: CASSLSLAGGQGDEQFF

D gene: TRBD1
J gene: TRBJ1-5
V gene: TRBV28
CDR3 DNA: TGTGCCAGCAGTTTACTGGGCAGGGGGCCGAATCAGCCCCAGCATTTT
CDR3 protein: CASSLLGRGPNQPQHF

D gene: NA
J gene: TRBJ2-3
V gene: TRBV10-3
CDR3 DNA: TGTGCCATCAGTGGGGTGGGCACAGATACGCAGTATTTT
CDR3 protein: CAISGVGTDTQYF

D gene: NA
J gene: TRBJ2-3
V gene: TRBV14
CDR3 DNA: TGTGCCAGCTCTACCACAGATACGCAGTATTTT
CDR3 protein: CASSTTDTQYF

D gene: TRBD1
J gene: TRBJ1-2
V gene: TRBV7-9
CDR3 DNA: TGTGCCAGCAGCTTAGAGGACAGGGGGCATGGCTATGGCTACACCTTC
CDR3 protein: CASSLEDRGHGYGYTF

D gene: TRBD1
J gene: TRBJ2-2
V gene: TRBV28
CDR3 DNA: TGTGCCAGCAGTCCTCTTACGACAGGGGTTAAGCTGTTTTTT
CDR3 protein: CASSPLTTGVKLFF

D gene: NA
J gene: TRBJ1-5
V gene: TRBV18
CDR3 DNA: TGTGCCAGCTCACCGCAGCAGGGTGAATTCAATCAGCCCCAGCATTTT
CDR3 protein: CASSPQQGEFNQPQHF

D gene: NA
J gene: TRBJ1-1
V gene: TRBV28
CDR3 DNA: TGTGCCAGCAACCCGACAGCCAACACTGAAGCTTTCTTT
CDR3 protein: CASNPTANTEAFF

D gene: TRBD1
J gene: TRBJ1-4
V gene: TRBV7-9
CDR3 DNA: TGTGCCAGCCAGGGGGGAGAGGAAAAACTGTTTTTT
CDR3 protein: CASQGGEEKLFF